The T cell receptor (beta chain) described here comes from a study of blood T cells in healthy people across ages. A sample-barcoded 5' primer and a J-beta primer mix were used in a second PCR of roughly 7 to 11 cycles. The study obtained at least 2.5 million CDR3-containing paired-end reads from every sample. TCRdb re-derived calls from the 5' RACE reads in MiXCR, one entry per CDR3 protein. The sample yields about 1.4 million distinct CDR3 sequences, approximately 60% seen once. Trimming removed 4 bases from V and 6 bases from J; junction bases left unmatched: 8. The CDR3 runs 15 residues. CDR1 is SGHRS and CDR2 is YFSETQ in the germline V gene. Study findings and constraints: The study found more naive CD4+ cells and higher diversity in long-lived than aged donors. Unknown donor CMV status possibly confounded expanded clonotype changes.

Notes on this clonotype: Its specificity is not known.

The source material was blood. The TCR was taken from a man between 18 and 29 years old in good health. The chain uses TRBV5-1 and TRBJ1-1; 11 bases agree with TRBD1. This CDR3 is CASSPRDRGSAEAFF. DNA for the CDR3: TGCGCCAGCAGCCCCCGGGACAGGGGGTCCGCTGAAGCTTTCTTT.